One sample yielded the 23 T cell receptor beta chains listed below, sequenced in a study of blood T cell repertoires in COVID-19. Some clones are missing from TCRdb's copy, which holds only in-frame ones; the method was immunoSEQ multiplex PCR. Of some 150,000 clones in the sample, roughly nine tenths were seen once. Sequencing was performed on peripheral blood. All receptors derive from a woman in her fifties or sixties with active COVID-19.

The sample holds one count of this clone. V usage is TRBV5-1 and J usage is TRBJ2-1, with 13 nucleotides matching TRBD2. CDR1 and CDR2 from the germline V gene are SGHRS and YFSETQ. The J segment lost 0 bases and the V segment lost 0 bases, leaving 12 bases of the junction unmatched. The CDR3 is made up of 21 amino acids. CDR3 in DNA: TGCGCCAGCAGCTTGGACTCCGGAATGAGACTAGCGGGGGGCTCCTACAATGAGCAGTTCTTC. This gives the protein CASSLDSGMRLAGGSYNEQFF.

The V gene is TRBV5-1, the J gene TRBJ2-1, with D hard to call. The V gene lost 4 bases and the J gene lost 4 bases, with 9 bases spanning the gap. The CDR3 has 13 residues. The germline gives CDR1 SGHRS, CDR2 YFSETQ. CDR3 nucleotide sequence: TGCGCCAGCAGCAAGAGTCTTTACAATGAGCAGTTCTTC. As protein: CASSKSLYNEQFF.

This rearrangement joins TRBV7-9 to TRBJ2-1; D is undetermined. Germline lookup yields CDR1 SEHNR and CDR2 FQNEAQ (reference sequence). The CDR3 spans 16 residues. Between the trimmed V and J ends, which lost 4 bases and 0 bases, there was a span of 13 bases. CDR3 protein: CASSSFSLSSYNEQFF. The CDR3 DNA reads as TGTGCCAGCAGCTCCTTTTCCCTCAGCTCCTACAATGAGCAGTTCTTC. The full variable domain, with the rest looked up from reference TRBV7-9 and TRBJ2-1, is DTGVSQNPRHKITKRGQNVTFRCDPISEHNRLYWYRQTLGQGPEFLTYFQNEAQLEKSRLLSDRFSAERPKGSFSTLEIQRTEQGDSAMYLCASSSFSLSSYNEQFFGPGTRLTVL.

The CDR3 nucleotides are TGCGCCAGCAGCTTAGTTAGCGGGAGCCCCTACGAGCAGTACTTC. This translates into CASSLVSGSPYEQYF. The chain couples TRBV5-1 to TRBJ2-7, with TRBD2 matching over 9 bases. The CDR3 consists of 15 residues. Germline-derived CDR1 and CDR2 are SGHRS and YFSETQ. V lost 2 bases to trimming and J lost 2 bases; unmatched junction nucleotides: 5.

V and J are TRBV4-2 and TRBJ1-1; D may be TRBD1 (5 bases). The CDR3 length is 16 residues. From germline, CDR1 is LGHNA and CDR2 YNFKEQ. V shed 0 bases and J shed 9 bases, with 20 bases lying between them. The CDR3 sequence: CASSQDRRQGLVQAFF. For the CDR3, the DNA is TGTGCCAGCAGCCAAGACCGGCGGCAGGGTTTGGTCCAAGCTTTCTTT.

This chain connects TRBV20-1 to TRBJ2-7; a possible D gene is TRBD1 (6 bases). There are 14 residues in the CDR3. Trimming shortened V by 3 bases and J by 0 bases, and 12 bases separated the two germline ends. Germline CDR1 reads DFQATT; CDR2 reads SNEGSKA (reference sequence). CDR3 protein: CSASESGDSYEQYF. The CDR3 bases are TGCAGTGCTAGTGAGTCAGGGGACTCCTACGAGCAGTACTTC.

This rearrangement joins TRBV5-1 to TRBJ2-1; possible D gene TRBD2, 6 bases. This CDR3 spans 15 amino acids. V was shortened by 4 bases and J by 6 bases, with 17 bases between the two germline ends. The germline gives CDR1 SGHRS, CDR2 YFSETQ. The CDR3 DNA sequence: TGCGCCAGCAGCCCCGCTGCGGGACCCTTCAATGAGCAGTTCTTC. It encodes CASSPAAGPFNEQFF.

The gene calls are TRBV11-3 and TRBJ2-1, with 10 positions matching TRBD1. V was pared by 3 bases and J by 9 bases, with 14 bases of the junction left unmatched. Germline V gene data show CDR1 as SGHNT and CDR2 as YENEEA. This CDR3 has 17 residues. CDR3 in DNA: TGTGCCAGCAGCTTGTTCTCCGGGACAGGGGACGGGAGTGAGCAGTTCTTC. Protein product: CASSLFSGTGDGSEQFF. Full variable domain (rest looked up from reference TRBV11-3 and TRBJ2-1): EAGVVQSPRYKIIEKKQPVAFWCNPISGHNTLYWYLQNLGQGPELLIRYENEEAVDDSQLPKDRFSAERLKGVDSTLKIQPAELGDSAVYLCASSLFSGTGDGSEQFFGPGTRLTVL.

V is TRBV4-3 and J is TRBJ2-1; the D is unclear. This CDR3 region has 17 residues. Germline V gives CDR1 LGHNA, CDR2 YSLEER. Trimming pared 0 bases from V and 5 bases from J, leaving 17 bases between. CDR3 in DNA: TGCGCCAGCAGCCAAGAATGGAGCCGTGCGTCCAACAATGAGCAGTTCTTC. Translated: CASSQEWSRASNNEQFF.

The CDR3 loop reads CASGSSYNEQFF. The DNA for the CDR3 is TGTGCCAGCGGGAGCTCCTACAATGAGCAGTTCTTC. This chain links TRBV7-2 with TRBJ2-1, with D perhaps matching TRBD2 (5 bases). The length of the CDR3 is 12 residues. The ends were cut back, 8 bases at V and 0 bases at J, with 5 bases in the middle. CDR1 is SGHTA, CDR2 FQGNSA, per germline. Combining the CDR3 with reference TRBV7-2 and TRBJ2-1 gives the whole variable domain GAGVSQSPSNKVTEKGKDVELRCDPISGHTALYWYRQSLGQGLEFLIYFQGNSAPDKSGLPSDRFSAERTGGSVSTLTIQRTQQEDSAVYLCASGSSYNEQFFGPGTRLTVL.

The V and J genes are TRBV6-2 or TRBV6-3 and TRBJ2-5; D is possibly TRBD1 (5 bases). Deletions cut 6 bases from V and 4 bases from J, with 15 bases between. The CDR3 length is 14 residues. Germline V gene data show CDR1 as MNHEY and CDR2 as SVGEGT. This chain's CDR3 is CASSPRQSAETQYF. The CDR3 nucleotides are TGTGCCAGCAGCCCACGACAGTCGGCAGAGACCCAGTACTTC.

V usage is TRBV11-2 and J usage is TRBJ2-7; 8 bases fit TRBD1. Germline CDR1 SGHAT, CDR2 FQNNGV. With 5 bases clipped from V and 3 bases from J, the junction kept 3 bases outside the gene matches. CDR3 length equals 13 residues. The CDR3 nucleotides are TGTGCCAGCAGCCCGGGGACAGGCTACGAGCAGTACTTC. As protein: CASSPGTGYEQYF.

The V and J genes are TRBV5-1 and TRBJ2-2, with D unclear. This CDR3 region has 13 residues. Deletions cut 3 bases from V and 10 bases from J, with 13 bases between. The V gene's germline CDR1 is SGHRS and CDR2 YFSETQ. CDR3 in DNA: TGCGCCAGCAGCTCGGAGTTGGTGGAGGAGCTGTTTTTT. Translating it yields CASSSELVEELFF.

The chain carries TRBV7-2 and TRBJ2-7; 8 bases map to TRBD2. Trimming cost V 0 bases and J 5 bases; bases outside gene matches: 6. Germline CDR1 is SGHTA and CDR2 is FQGNSA. The length of the CDR3 is 15 residues. CDR3 region: CASSLAVAGLNEQYF. In nucleotides, the CDR3 is TGTGCCAGCAGCTTAGCAGTAGCGGGATTGAACGAGCAGTACTTC.

The rearrangement joins TRBV6-6 to TRBJ2-3; 12 positions agree with TRBD2. Per germline, CDR1 MNHNY and CDR2 SVGAGI (reference sequence). The junction had 4 bases not matched to a gene; V was cut back by 7 bases and J by 2 bases. The CDR3 extends over 15 amino acids. CDR3 in DNA: TGTGCCAGCACCTCTAGCGGGAGGGTCACAGATACGCAGTATTTT. This sequence encodes CASTSSGRVTDTQYF.

The V and J genes are TRBV18 and TRBJ2-1; D is possibly TRBD1 (7 bases). CDR1 is KGHSH and CDR2 is LQKENI in the germline V gene. Trimming removed 5 bases from V and 1 base from J, with 12 bases in between. The CDR3 loop spans 15 amino acids. The CDR3 DNA reads TGTGCCAGCTCATCCTCAGGGGGGTCCTACAATGAGCAGTTCTTC. Encoded protein: CASSSSGGSYNEQFF. Combining the CDR3 with reference TRBV18 and TRBJ2-1 gives the whole variable domain NAGVMQNPRHLVRRRGQEARLRCSPMKGHSHVYWYRQLPEEGLKFMVYLQKENIIDESGMPKERFSAEFPKEGPSILRIQQVVRGDSAAYFCASSSSGGSYNEQFFGPGTRLTVL.

The gene calls are TRBV5-5 and TRBJ2-7; 7 bases are shared with TRBD2. This CDR3 has 12 residues. V shed 4 bases, J shed 7 bases, and the junction held 5 bases outside the gene matches. Germline CDR1 is SGHKS and CDR2 is YYEKEE (reference sequence). CDR3 sequence: CASSPMGGEQYF. The CDR3 bases are TGTGCCAGCAGCCCGATGGGGGGGGAGCAGTACTTC.

Regarding this clone: The identical CDR3 is also encoded by other nucleotide sequences in the sample. CDR3 loop: CASSLGSSRSYEQYF. Written as DNA, the CDR3 is TGTGCCAGCAGTCTCGGGTCTTCCCGCTCCTACGAGCAGTACTTC. The V call is TRBV7-2, the J call TRBJ2-7, with unresolved D. The CDR3 has 15 residues. The V and J ends lost 6 bases and 0 bases respectively, with 15 bases between them. The germline V gene encodes CDR1 SGHTA and CDR2 FQGNSA.

The chain employs TRBV28 and TRBJ2-5; 8 bases align to TRBD1. The length of the CDR3 is 14 residues. Germline V gene lookup returns CDR1 MDHEN and CDR2 SYDVKM. V lost 8 bases and J lost 5; bases outside the gene matches: 10. CDR3 protein: CASLGQDRRETQYF. As DNA, the CDR3 is TGTGCCAGCCTGGGACAGGATAGGCGGGAGACCCAGTACTTC.

The chain is built from TRBV6-5 and TRBJ1-2; maybe TRBD1 (6 bases). The CDR3 has 14 amino acids. Germline V gene lookup returns CDR1 MNHEY and CDR2 SVGAGI. V was pared by 7 bases and J by 5 bases, with 17 bases between. In DNA, the CDR3 is TGTGCCAGCACCACCGGCAGGGGAATTTATGGCTACACCTTC. Amino acids: CASTTGRGIYGYTF.

This clone showed up just a few times. The gene calls are TRBV4-3 and TRBJ1-1; TRBD1 agrees at 7 bases. The length of the CDR3 is 14 residues. Germline V lookup: CDR1 LGHNA, CDR2 YSLEER. V trimming: 0 bases; J trimming: 7 bases; junction bases outside the gene matches: 5. In DNA form, the CDR3 reads TGCGCCAGCAGCCAAGATCGCGCAGGGGGTGAAGCTTTCTTT. Its protein product is CASSQDRAGGEAFF.

The V and J genes are TRBV27 and TRBJ2-2, with 7 positions matching TRBD2. Trimming removed 2 bases from V and 1 base from J; junction bases left unmatched: 1. This CDR3 has 15 residues. CDR1 and CDR2 from the germline V gene are MNHEY and SMNVEV (reference sequence). The CDR3 DNA follows: TGTGCCAGCAGTTTACGCGGGAGGAACACCGGGGAGCTGTTTTTT. Residues: CASSLRGRNTGELFF.

In its sample, this clone was seen a few times. The CDR3 DNA reads TGTGCCAGCAGCTTACAGGGGGCCTTCTTATATGGCTACACCTTC. Translation gives CASSLQGAFLYGYTF. The chain couples TRBV7-2 to TRBJ1-2; 8 bases agree with TRBD1. In germline, CDR1 is SGHTA, CDR2 FQGNSA. The junction had 7 bases not matched to a gene; V was cut back by 2 bases and J by 5 bases. This CDR3 has 15 amino acids.